Reported below is one T cell receptor (beta chain). This clonotype was counted a single time. No cognate antigen has been identified for it. Base quality data are lacking; no much larger clone is found one base away. Evidence from one read is weak. This sample is drawn from a study of blood T cells in healthy people across ages (dated by TCRdb to the mid-2010s). General notes on the study: Template switching captured roughly one uniquely barcoded TCR beta cDNA molecule per two T cells in model experiments. Using the same blood draw, the study looked at two additional independent replicas of 1 million unique cDNA reads for two donors, one aged 18 to 30 and the other aged 80 or older. Age-related changes in TCR beta repertoire diversity were measured in the study by deep sequencing normalized with unique cDNA molecular identifiers. Four age groups were formed from the donors: young (average approximately 15 years), middle-aged (around 39), aged (about 68) and long-lived (less than 85). To avoid experimental bias, donors of different ages were randomly spread across the sequencing lanes.

The research as a whole found: Total diversity estimates from one million sequenced T cells were considered lower bounds and underestimates. Compared with the aged group, the long-lived group had more naive CD4+ T cells, fewer expanded clones and increased TCR diversity, a pattern suggesting age selection. Observed TCR beta diversity correlated strongly with the percentage of naive T cells measured by flow cytometry. Because donor CMV infection status was unknown, age-related changes in expanded clonotypes were potentially confounded. Conclusive comparison of naive and antigen-experienced compartments was prevented by the profiling of bulk unsorted PBMCs. As age increased, observed TCR beta diversity per million T cells dropped in a roughly linear way, and a significant reduction was already evident by age about 40.

Library preparation employed 5' RACE. Sequencing took place on an Illumina HiSeq 2500. The second PCR ran for roughly 7 to 11 cycles and used a J-beta primer mix along with a sample-barcoded 5' primer. A template-switch 5' adaptor carrying 12 random nucleotides introduced a unique molecular identifier onto each TCR beta cDNA molecule. Each sample yielded at least 3 million CDR3-containing paired-end reads. First-strand cDNA synthesis was performed from all RNA using the Mint cDNA synthesis kit, with priming by a TRBC-specific oligonucleotide. After uracil-DNA glycosylase treatment, a first 18-cycle PCR used universal primers M1SS and BC2_uni_R on all cDNA. Per the original workflow: For normalization, 1 million high-quality reads were randomly selected from each sample, with every read carrying a distinct molecular identifier. Instead of being binned into consensus sequences, reads that shared molecular identifiers were thrown out. CDR3 identification, clonotype clustering and error correction used MiTCR with a Q25 quality threshold and the strictest error-elimination algorithm. A nonparametric unseen species model using Euler transformation provided a lower-bound estimate of total TCR beta diversity. Clones were called with MiXCR by TCRdb after fastp trimmed the public reads at Q25, and only in-frame beta chains were retained. Rows are combined by CDR3 protein, so each entry shows the most common genes and DNA. The V and J calls here are based on TCRdb, not the publication. The sample data list 650,000 to 800,000 distinct CDR3 sequences, and roughly half of these were observed just once. The top ten constitute approximately 13% of the sample.

V lost 1 base and J lost 3 bases; the stretch between them is 4 bases long. Including the terminal cysteine and phenylalanine, the CDR3 comprises 13 residues. Only the CDR3 portion is preserved as DNA: 39 bases, with reading frame beginning at the first base. In the germline V gene (reference sequence), CDR1 corresponds to DFQATT and CDR2 to SNEGSKA. The donors were roughly 40 Caucasian individuals from Russia, aged about 6 to 95 years, who were systemically healthy. Each donor gave around 9.5 milliliters of peripheral blood, collected into EDTA-treated Vacutainer tubes. Ficoll-Paque density-gradient centrifugation was used to isolate PBMCs, with at least 6.5 million per sample. Total RNA was extracted from PBMCs with Trizol reagent, with at least 6 micrograms obtained per sample. The percentages of naive CD45RAhigh/CD27high T cells were determined by flow cytometry on a PBMC aliquot from every donor.

Sample: blood. The chain is encoded by TRBV20-1 joined to TRBJ1-6; the D gene is not confidently resolved. This TCR was sampled from a woman of 80 years or more in good health. The CDR3 protein: CSARAHYNSPLHF. The sequence in DNA is TGCAGTGCTAGAGCTCACTATAATTCACCCCTCCACTTT.